The 32 T cell receptor beta chains reported below all come from one sample, sequenced in a study of blood T cell repertoires in COVID-19. Assay used: immunoSEQ multiplex PCR; TCRdb lists only in-frame clones, some missing. The table has about 220,000 clones, roughly four fifths seen once. The source material was peripheral blood. The receptors originated from a young woman who had recovered from COVID-19.

The chain is built from TRBV7-7 and TRBJ2-2, with a weak D call TRBD1 (7 bases). V was shortened by 1 base and J by 5 bases, with 26 bases between the two germline ends. This CDR3 is built from 20 residues. Germline values: CDR1 SSHAT, CDR2 FNYEAQ (reference sequence). The CDR3 sequence is CASSLGSPSATGLATGELFF. DNA for the CDR3: TGTGCCAGCAGCTTAGGGTCCCCTAGCGCGACAGGGTTGGCTACCGGGGAGCTGTTTTTT. Together with reference TRBV7-7 and TRBJ2-2, the CDR3 gives the full variable domain: GAGVSQSPRYKVTKRGQDVTLRCDPISSHATLYWYQQALGQGPEFLTYFNYEAQPDKSGLPSDRFSAERPEGSISTLTIQRTEQRDSAMYRCASSLGSPSATGLATGELFFGEGSRLTVL.

The chain links TRBV7-9 to TRBJ2-1; 8 positions match TRBD1. The CDR3 spans 18 residues. Germline V CDR1 and CDR2: SEHNR, FQNEAQ (reference sequence). The V and J ends lost 6 bases and 7 bases, in that order; junction bases with no gene match: 20. This chain's CDR3 is CASRREDLGQGTRNEQFF. The CDR3 nucleotides are TGTGCCAGCAGGCGAGAAGATTTAGGACAGGGTACAAGGAATGAGCAGTTCTTC.

The genes are TRBV24-1 and TRBJ1-1; TRBD1 aligns across 8 bases. The CDR3 is 13 amino acids. Germline CDR1 is KGHDR and CDR2 is SFDVKD. Trimming at V came to 3 bases and at J to 10 bases, leaving 6 bases not matched to a gene. This CDR3 is CATSDPGGAGAFF. In DNA form, the CDR3 reads TGTGCCACCAGTGATCCAGGGGGCGCGGGAGCTTTCTTT.

The table lists this clone with a few counts. The chain recombines TRBV28 with TRBJ1-6; possibly TRBD1 for D (6 bases). Germline lookup yields CDR1 MDHEN and CDR2 SYDVKM. Trimming stripped 7 bases from V and 12 bases from J, with 13 bases between. The CDR3 is made up of 12 amino acids. The CDR3: CASTGQGKPLHF. Written as DNA, the CDR3 is TGTGCCAGCACCGGTCAGGGGAAACCCCTCCACTTT.

This chain connects TRBV7-9 to TRBJ1-1, with D possibly being TRBD1 (6 bases). Germline CDR1 SEHNR, CDR2 FQNEAQ (reference sequence). The CDR3 covers 15 residues. Deletions cut 4 bases from V and 7 bases from J, with 19 bases between. This CDR3 reads CASSYPEQGEIEAFF. Written as DNA, the CDR3 is TGTGCCAGCAGCTACCCGGAACAGGGTGAAATTGAAGCTTTCTTT. The full variable domain, completed using reference TRBV7-9 and TRBJ1-1, is DTGVSQNPRHKITKRGQNVTFRCDPISEHNRLYWYRQTLGQGPEFLTYFQNEAQLEKSRLLSDRFSAERPKGSFSTLEIQRTEQGDSAMYLCASSYPEQGEIEAFFGQGTRLTVV.

The rearrangement links TRBV6-5 to TRBJ2-7; 8 bases fit TRBD1. The CDR3 is made up of 14 amino acids. The V and J ends lost 2 bases and 2 bases, in that order; junction bases with no gene match: 2. The germline V gene encodes CDR1 MNHEY and CDR2 SVGAGI. The CDR3 DNA reads as TGTGCCAGCAGTTACGGGACAGGTACCTACGAGCAGTACTTC. Residues: CASSYGTGTYEQYF.

This clone has at least ten counts. The V gene is TRBV10-3, the J gene TRBJ2-7; 7 bases match TRBD1. CDR3 length equals 14 residues. Germline trimming cut 4 bases from V and 3 bases from J; bases unmatched to any gene: 6. Germline CDR1 reads ENHRY; CDR2 reads SYGVKD. This CDR3 reads CAISGQGSDYEQYF. The CDR3 bases are TGTGCCATCAGTGGACAGGGAAGTGACTACGAGCAGTACTTC.

This chain joins TRBV28 and TRBJ2-7, with TRBD1 matching 8 bases. From germline, CDR1 is MDHEN and CDR2 SYDVKM. The CDR3 contains 15 residues. V shed 5 bases, J shed 5 bases, and the junction held 11 bases outside the gene matches. CDR3 sequence: CASSIPQGAEDEQYF. CDR3 DNA: TGTGCCAGCAGTATTCCTCAGGGGGCGGAAGACGAGCAGTACTTC.

The rearrangement uses TRBV29-1 and TRBJ1-2; no reliable D call. The CDR3 covers 13 residues. V lost 1 base and J lost 6, with 12 bases in between. CDR1 and CDR2 (germline): SQVTM, ANQGSEA. The CDR3 DNA follows: TGCAGCGTTGAAGGCGGGGTAAGCGATGGCTACACCTTC. Amino acids: CSVEGGVSDGYTF.

The V and J genes are TRBV9 and TRBJ1-3; TRBD1 matches 10 bases. The V and J ends lost 0 bases and 6 bases, in that order; junction bases with no gene match: 6. The CDR3 length is 16 residues. Germline loops: CDR1 SGDLS, CDR2 YYNGEE. Here the CDR3 reads CASSVDPGTGENTIYF. Here the CDR3 DNA reads TGTGCCAGCAGCGTAGATCCGGGGACAGGGGAAAACACCATATATTTT.

V gene TRBV19 combines with J gene TRBJ1-4; 7 bases are a match to TRBD1. V trimming: 5 bases; J trimming: 0 bases; junction bases outside the gene matches: 12. The CDR3 extends over 18 amino acids. Germline CDR1 LNHDA, CDR2 SQIVND (reference sequence). CDR3: CASSSGGQSLATNEKLFF. The CDR3 bases are TGTGCCAGTAGTTCTGGGGGACAGAGTCTTGCAACTAATGAAAAACTGTTTTTT. The full variable domain, rest sourced from reference TRBV19 and TRBJ1-4, is DGGITQSPKYLFRKEGQNVTLSCEQNLNHDAMYWYRQDPGQGLRLIYYSQIVNDFQKGDIAEGYSVSREKKESFPLTVTSAQKNPTAFYLCASSSGGQSLATNEKLFFGSGTQLSVL.

The rearrangement uses TRBV6-5 and TRBJ2-7; 8 bases map to TRBD2. The CDR3 has 13 amino acids. Germline lookup yields CDR1 MNHEY and CDR2 SVGAGI. J gave up 3 bases and V 8 bases, and 6 bases lay outside the gene matches. CDR3 nucleotide sequence: TGTGCCAGCTCGCCGGGAGGGGTCTACGAGCAGTACTTC. Amino acid sequence: CASSPGGVYEQYF.

This chain joins TRBV24-1 and TRBJ2-3; D may be TRBD2 (6 bases). Germline CDR1 reads KGHDR; CDR2 reads SFDVKD. This CDR3 spans 16 amino acids. V lost 4 bases, J lost 9 bases, and 22 bases lay in between. In DNA form, the CDR3 reads TGTGCCACCAGTGACCAGGAATCGACTAGTTACGGAACGCAGTATTTT. Its protein is CATSDQESTSYGTQYF.

In this sample, this clone turned up once. The chain links TRBV18 to TRBJ2-3; the D gene is possibly TRBD2 (8 bases). V was trimmed by 5 bases and J by 3 bases, leaving 24 bases between them. The CDR3 length is 18 residues. The germline gives CDR1 KGHSH, CDR2 LQKENI. The CDR3 DNA follows: TGTGCCAGCTCAAGGACAGGTCAGGCGGGAGGCAAGACAGATACGCAGTATTTT. It specifies CASSRTGQAGGKTDTQYF. The full variable domain, in which reference TRBV18 and TRBJ2-3 provide the parts outside the CDR3, is NAGVMQNPRHLVRRRGQEARLRCSPMKGHSHVYWYRQLPEEGLKFMVYLQKENIIDESGMPKERFSAEFPKEGPSILRIQQVVRGDSAAYFCASSRTGQAGGKTDTQYFGPGTRLTVL.

V is TRBV5-1 and J is TRBJ2-1, with D maybe TRBD2 (5 bases). Trimming pared 1 base from V and 8 bases from J, leaving 13 bases between. The CDR3 is 14 amino acids. Germline V gene sequence: CDR1 SGHRS, CDR2 YFSETQ. As DNA, the CDR3 is TGCGCCAGCAGCTTGACTAGACCTTTGGATGAGCAGTTCTTC. It specifies CASSLTRPLDEQFF. Complete variable domain (other parts from reference TRBV5-1 and TRBJ2-1): KAGVTQTPRYLIKTRGQQVTLSCSPISGHRSVSWYQQTPGQGLQFLFEYFSETQRNKGNFPGRFSGRQFSNSRSEMNVSTLELGDSALYLCASSLTRPLDEQFFGPGTRLTVL.

The chain has TRBV5-1 and TRBJ2-7; 9 bases are a match to TRBD1. Losses at the gene ends were 4 bases for V and 7 bases for J; bases not matched to a gene: 6. The CDR3 length is 13 residues. Germline V gene sequence: CDR1 SGHRS, CDR2 YFSETQ. Written as DNA, the CDR3 is TGCGCCAGCAGCGTACAGGGGGCGAGGGAGCAGTACTTC. It yields the protein CASSVQGAREQYF. Based on the CDR3 plus reference TRBV5-1 and TRBJ2-7, the full variable domain is KAGVTQTPRYLIKTRGQQVTLSCSPISGHRSVSWYQQTPGQGLQFLFEYFSETQRNKGNFPGRFSGRQFSNSRSEMNVSTLELGDSALYLCASSVQGAREQYFGPGTRLTVT.

The sample holds one count of this clone. CDR3 loop: CASSPPLAAFSGTQYF. CDR3 nucleotides: TGTGCCAGCAGCCCCCCACTAGCGGCCTTCTCAGGTACGCAGTATTTT. The chain employs TRBV11-1 and TRBJ2-3; 8 positions agree with TRBD2. Germline-derived CDR1 and CDR2 are SGHAT and FQDESV (reference sequence). V shed 5 bases, J shed 8 bases, and the junction held 15 bases outside the gene matches. The CDR3 is 16 amino acids.

V is TRBV12-3 or TRBV12-4 and J is TRBJ2-5, with a tentative D call TRBD1 (6 bases). Trimming removed 10 bases from V and 5 bases from J, with 11 bases in between. This CDR3 has 11 residues. CDR3 in DNA: TGTGCCATCCTAAGGGGGGAGACCCAGTACTTC. Translating gives CAILRGETQYF.

The CDR3 bases are TGTGCCAGCAGCCCCCTAGCGGGGCTCACAGATACGCAGTATTTT. Translation: CASSPLAGLTDTQYF. The chain has TRBV11-2 and TRBJ2-3; TRBD2 matches at 9 bases. The CDR3 totals 15 residues. From germline, CDR1 is SGHAT and CDR2 FQNNGV. The trim removed 5 bases at V and 2 bases at J, leaving 5 bases unmatched. The whole variable domain, filled in from reference TRBV11-2 and TRBJ2-3, reads EAGVAQSPRYKIIEKRQSVAFWCNPISGHATLYWYQQILGQGPKLLIQFQNNGVVDDSQLPKDRFSAERLKGVDSTLKIQPAKLEDSAVYLCASSPLAGLTDTQYFGPGTRLTVL.

The rearrangement joins TRBV28 to TRBJ1-5; TRBD1 matches 7 bases. Looked up from germline, CDR1 is MDHEN and CDR2 is SYDVKM. Unmatched junction bases numbered 16, after V lost 5 bases and J lost 0 bases. The length of the CDR3 is 19 residues. The CDR3 region is CASSQPGQTLVYSNQPQHF. CDR3 bases: TGTGCCAGCAGTCAACCGGGACAGACCCTCGTTTATAGCAATCAGCCCCAGCATTTT.

This clone is a singleton in its sample. The same CDR3 can be traced to other DNA sequences in this sample. The gene calls are TRBV5-1 and TRBJ2-1; weak D call: TRBD2 (6 bases). The CDR3 has 15 amino acids. The V end was cut by 0 bases, the J end by 0 bases, with 7 bases between. CDR1 and CDR2 (germline): SGHRS, YFSETQ. The CDR3, as DNA: TGCGCCAGCAGCTTGGACGGGAGCTCCTACAATGAGCAGTTCTTC. It translates to CASSLDGSSYNEQFF.

The chain is built from TRBV20-1 and TRBJ2-7; TRBD2 matches 10 bases. Per germline, CDR1 DFQATT and CDR2 SNEGSKA (reference sequence). The J segment lost 4 bases and the V segment lost 3 bases, leaving 12 bases of the junction unmatched. The CDR3 totals 16 residues. CDR3 DNA sequence: TGCAGTGCTAGTACCGTCGGGCTAGCGGGAGTATACGAGCAGTACTTC. Its translation is CSASTVGLAGVYEQYF.

The chain combines TRBV7-9 with TRBJ1-4; 7 nucleotides match TRBD1. V was clipped by 4 bases and J by 8 bases; unmatched bases: 13. The germline CDR1 and CDR2 sequences are SEHNR and FQNEAQ (reference sequence). The CDR3 is 16 residues long. The CDR3 DNA reads as TGTGCCAGCAGCTACCGGACAGGACCCTCGGGAGAAAAACTGTTTTTT. Protein product: CASSYRTGPSGEKLFF.

The chain employs TRBV30 and TRBJ2-2; TRBD2 might be the D (6 bases). CDR1 is GTSNPN, CDR2 SVGIG, per germline (reference sequence). The CDR3 is 17 amino acids. The V gene lost 3 bases and the J gene lost 6 bases, with 23 bases spanning the gap. CDR3 in DNA: TGTGCCTGGAGAGCCCCTAGCGTCGAAGTAGTAGCCGGGGAGCTGTTTTTT. As protein: CAWRAPSVEVVAGELFF.

The rearrangement links TRBV29-1 to TRBJ2-7; D is undetermined. This CDR3 is 12 amino acids long. V was trimmed by 1 base and J by 2 bases, leaving 6 bases between them. Germline V gene sequence: CDR1 SQVTM, CDR2 ANQGSEA. The CDR3 reads CSVEGRTYEQYF. The CDR3 region has the DNA TGCAGCGTTGAAGGGAGAACCTACGAGCAGTACTTC.

The chain uses TRBV10-3 and TRBJ2-5; 9 bases line up with TRBD1. This CDR3 is 14 amino acids long. V shed 10 bases, J shed 5 bases, and the junction held 11 bases outside the gene matches. The V gene's germline CDR1 is ENHRY and CDR2 SYGVKD. CDR3 in amino acids: CATTDRGAAETQYF. CDR3 nucleotide sequence: TGTGCCACCACCGACAGGGGGGCGGCGGAGACCCAGTACTTC.

The chain has TRBV5-4 and TRBJ2-3, with 7 bases matching TRBD2. Germline values: CDR1 SGHNT, CDR2 YYREEE (reference sequence). This CDR3 spans 14 amino acids. Unmatched junction bases numbered 1, after V lost 0 bases and J lost 3 bases. The DNA for the CDR3 is TGTGCCAGCAGCTTGGCGGGGGGTACAGATACGCAGTATTTT. Translated: CASSLAGGTDTQYF. The full variable domain, in which reference TRBV5-4 and TRBJ2-3 provide the parts outside the CDR3, is ETGVTQSPTHLIKTRGQQVTLRCSSQSGHNTVSWYQQALGQGPQFIFQYYREEENGRGNFPPRFSGLQFPNYSSELNVNALELDDSALYLCASSLAGGTDTQYFGPGTRLTVL.

The V gene is TRBV7-3, the J gene TRBJ2-2; 8 bases fit TRBD1. Germline V gene lookup returns CDR1 SGHTA and CDR2 FQGTGA. V shed 1 base and J 4 bases; nucleotides not matched to a gene: 2. The CDR3 spans 15 residues. In DNA, the CDR3 is TGTGCCAGCAGCTTAAGAGGACAGGGCACCGGGGAGCTGTTTTTT. It specifies CASSLRGQGTGELFF.

The CDR3 region is CASSGSGTAVYEQYF. The CDR3 DNA sequence: TGTGCCAGCAGTGGCTCGGGGACTGCGGTCTACGAGCAGTACTTC. V gene TRBV25-1 combines with J gene TRBJ2-7; possibly TRBD2 for D (6 bases). This CDR3 is built from 15 residues. The ends were cut back, 4 bases at V and 3 bases at J, with 16 bases in the middle. The germline gives CDR1 MGHDK, CDR2 SYGVNS.

This clone was counted a single time. The chain joins TRBV11-2 to TRBJ1-1; D uncertain. Germline V lookup: CDR1 SGHAT, CDR2 FQNNGV. V was cut by 1 base and J by 0 bases, with 12 bases left in between. The CDR3 is 16 residues long. CDR3 nucleotide sequence: TGTGCCAGCAGCTTAGGCTTGGGAGCACTGAACACTGAAGCTTTCTTT. Translating it yields CASSLGLGALNTEAFF.

This clone was seen only a few times. The chain carries TRBV7-3 and TRBJ1-2; TRBD1 is a possible D gene (5 bases). Germline CDR1 is SGHTA and CDR2 is FQGTGA. Trimming removed 5 bases from V and 10 bases from J, with 20 bases in between. The CDR3 sequence is 14 residues long. CDR3 DNA sequence: TGTGCCAGCAGCCGCACCGGGACTTCGCTTGACTACACCTTC. It is translated as CASSRTGTSLDYTF. The full variable domain, its missing parts supplied by reference TRBV7-3 and TRBJ1-2, is GAGVSQTPSNKVTEKGKYVELRCDPISGHTALYWYRQSLGQGPEFLIYFQGTGAADDSGLPNDRFFAVRPEGSVSTLKIQRTERGDSAVYLCASSRTGTSLDYTFGSGTRLTVV.

The chain recombines TRBV20-1 with TRBJ1-5; D is unclear. The CDR3 covers 11 residues. V lost 1 base and J 11 bases, leaving 9 bases between the germline ends. From germline, CDR1 is DFQATT and CDR2 SNEGSKA (reference sequence). The CDR3 DNA reads TGCAGTGCTAGAGGCGAGGGAACCCAGCATTTT. As protein: CSARGEGTQHF.